The 2 T cell receptor beta chains below all came from one sample that was sequenced in a study of blood T cell repertoires in COVID-19. The data were produced by immunoSEQ multiplex PCR, yet TCRdb's version contains in-frame clones alone and is incomplete. This table holds about 190,000 clones, 80% to 85% found once. Sequencing input: peripheral blood. These receptors originate from a woman of 80 years or more with COVID-19, enrolled during active disease.

This clone has just one count. The chain joins TRBV5-1 to TRBJ2-1; TRBD1 might be the D (5 bases). The CDR3 is made up of 16 amino acids. Trimming cost V 0 bases and J 4 bases, with 14 bases left between them. The germline V gene encodes CDR1 SGHRS and CDR2 YFSETQ. CDR3 loop: CASSLGRTTAYNEQFF. DNA of the CDR3: TGCGCCAGCAGCTTGGGAAGGACAACGGCTTACAATGAGCAGTTCTTC.

CDR3 region: CASSYDGGDTQYF. Written as DNA, the CDR3 is TGTGCCAGCAGTTATGACGGGGGAGATACGCAGTATTTT. The J gene is TRBJ2-3, the V gene TRBV6-5; D is possibly TRBD2 (6 bases). The CDR3 is made up of 13 amino acids. Per germline, CDR1 MNHEY and CDR2 SVGAGI. V dropped 3 bases and J dropped 5 bases, with 9 bases sitting between them.